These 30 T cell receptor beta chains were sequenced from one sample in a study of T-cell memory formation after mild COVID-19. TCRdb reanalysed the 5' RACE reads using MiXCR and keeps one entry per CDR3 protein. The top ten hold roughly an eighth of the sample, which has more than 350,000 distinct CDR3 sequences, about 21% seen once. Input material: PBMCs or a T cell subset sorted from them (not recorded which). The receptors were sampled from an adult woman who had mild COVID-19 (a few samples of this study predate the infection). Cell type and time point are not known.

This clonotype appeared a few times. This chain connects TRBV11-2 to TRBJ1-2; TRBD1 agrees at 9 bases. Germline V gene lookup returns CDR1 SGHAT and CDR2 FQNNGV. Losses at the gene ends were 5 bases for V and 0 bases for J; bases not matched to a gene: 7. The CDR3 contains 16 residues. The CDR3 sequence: CASSRPGTGPNYGYTF. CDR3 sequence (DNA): TGTGCCAGCAGCCGTCCCGGGACAGGGCCTAACTATGGCTACACCTTC.

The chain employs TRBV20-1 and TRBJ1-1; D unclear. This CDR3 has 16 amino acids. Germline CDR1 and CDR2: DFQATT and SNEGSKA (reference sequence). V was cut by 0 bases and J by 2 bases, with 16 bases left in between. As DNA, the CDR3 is TGCAGTGCTAGAGATAGCGTAGATTGGGTAAACACTGAAGCTTTCTTT. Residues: CSARDSVDWVNTEAFF.

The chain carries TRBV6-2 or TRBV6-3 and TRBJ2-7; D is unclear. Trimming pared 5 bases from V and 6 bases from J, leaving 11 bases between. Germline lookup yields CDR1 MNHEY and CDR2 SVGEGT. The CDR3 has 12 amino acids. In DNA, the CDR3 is TGTGCCAGCAGTGAACTTCGAGGCGAGCAGTACTTC. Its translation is CASSELRGEQYF.

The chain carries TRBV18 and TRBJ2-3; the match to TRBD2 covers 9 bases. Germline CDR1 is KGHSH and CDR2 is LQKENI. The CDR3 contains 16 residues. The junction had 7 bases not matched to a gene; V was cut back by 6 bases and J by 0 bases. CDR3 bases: TGTGCCAGCTCCCCCTTGGCGGGGGGGAGCACAGATACGCAGTATTTT. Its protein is CASSPLAGGSTDTQYF.

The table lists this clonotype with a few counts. This CDR3 is CASSLVGQANVLTF. The CDR3 DNA reads TGTGCCAGCAGCTTAGTAGGGCAGGCCAACGTCCTGACTTTC. The rearrangement uses TRBV7-9 and TRBJ2-6; unclear D gene. From germline, CDR1 is SEHNR and CDR2 FQNEAQ (reference sequence). V lost 1 base and J 6 bases, leaving 7 bases between the germline ends. The CDR3 totals 14 residues.

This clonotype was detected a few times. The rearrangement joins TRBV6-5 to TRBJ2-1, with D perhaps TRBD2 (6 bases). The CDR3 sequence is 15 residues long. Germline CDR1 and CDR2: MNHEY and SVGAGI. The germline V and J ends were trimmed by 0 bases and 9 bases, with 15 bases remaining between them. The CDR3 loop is CASSYSNSGAAEQFF. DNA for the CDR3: TGTGCCAGCAGTTACTCGAATAGCGGCGCCGCTGAGCAGTTCTTC.

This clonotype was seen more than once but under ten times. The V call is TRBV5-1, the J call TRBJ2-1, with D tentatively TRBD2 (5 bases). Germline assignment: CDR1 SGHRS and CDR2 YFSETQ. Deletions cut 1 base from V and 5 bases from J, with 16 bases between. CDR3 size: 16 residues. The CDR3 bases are TGCGCCAGCAGCTTGTATAGAGCGGTCGTCCACAATGAGCAGTTCTTC. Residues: CASSLYRAVVHNEQFF.

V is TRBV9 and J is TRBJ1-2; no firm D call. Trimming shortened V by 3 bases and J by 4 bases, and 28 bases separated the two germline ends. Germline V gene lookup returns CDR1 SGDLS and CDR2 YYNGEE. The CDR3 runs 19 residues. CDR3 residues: CASSAPPTREDSTFYGYTF. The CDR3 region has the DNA TGTGCCAGCAGCGCACCTCCGACGCGGGAGGATTCTACTTTCTATGGCTACACCTTC.

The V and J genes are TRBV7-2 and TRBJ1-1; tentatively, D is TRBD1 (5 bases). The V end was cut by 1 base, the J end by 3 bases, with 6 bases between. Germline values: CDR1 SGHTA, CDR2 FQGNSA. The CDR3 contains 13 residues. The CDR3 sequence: CASSLDRYTEAFF. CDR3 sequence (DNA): TGTGCCAGCAGCTTAGACAGGTACACTGAAGCTTTCTTT. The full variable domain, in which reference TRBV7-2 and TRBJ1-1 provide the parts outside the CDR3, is GAGVSQSPSNKVTEKGKDVELRCDPISGHTALYWYRQSLGQGLEFLIYFQGNSAPDKSGLPSDRFSAERTGGSVSTLTIQRTQQEDSAVYLCASSLDRYTEAFFGQGTRLTVV.

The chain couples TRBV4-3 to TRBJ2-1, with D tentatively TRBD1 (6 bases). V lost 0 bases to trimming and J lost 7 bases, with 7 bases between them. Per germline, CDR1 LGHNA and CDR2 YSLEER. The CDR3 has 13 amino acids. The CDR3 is CASSQETGNEQFF. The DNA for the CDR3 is TGCGCCAGCAGCCAAGAGACAGGTAATGAGCAGTTCTTC.

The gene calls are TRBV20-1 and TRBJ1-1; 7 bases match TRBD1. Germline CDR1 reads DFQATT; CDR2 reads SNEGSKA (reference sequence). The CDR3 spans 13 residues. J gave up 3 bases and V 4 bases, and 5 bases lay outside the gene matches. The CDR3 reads CSAKIGQDTEAFF. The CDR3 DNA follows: TGCAGTGCTAAGATCGGACAGGACACTGAAGCTTTCTTT.

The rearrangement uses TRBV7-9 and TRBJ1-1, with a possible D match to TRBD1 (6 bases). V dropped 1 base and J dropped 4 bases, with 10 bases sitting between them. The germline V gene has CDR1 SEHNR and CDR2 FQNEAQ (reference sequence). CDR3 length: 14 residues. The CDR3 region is CASSLVAGATEAFF. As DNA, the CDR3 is TGTGCCAGCAGCTTAGTCGCAGGGGCCACTGAAGCTTTCTTT. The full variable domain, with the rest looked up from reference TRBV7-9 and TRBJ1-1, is DTGVSQNPRHKITKRGQNVTFRCDPISEHNRLYWYRQTLGQGPEFLTYFQNEAQLEKSRLLSDRFSAERPKGSFSTLEIQRTEQGDSAMYLCASSLVAGATEAFFGQGTRLTVV.

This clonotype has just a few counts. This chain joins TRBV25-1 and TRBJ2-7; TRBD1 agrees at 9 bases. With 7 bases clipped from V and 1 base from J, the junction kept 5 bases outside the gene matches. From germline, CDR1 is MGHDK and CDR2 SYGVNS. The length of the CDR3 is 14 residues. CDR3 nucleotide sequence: TGTGCCAGCACAGAGACAGGGGGGTCCTACGAGCAGTACTTC. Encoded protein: CASTETGGSYEQYF.

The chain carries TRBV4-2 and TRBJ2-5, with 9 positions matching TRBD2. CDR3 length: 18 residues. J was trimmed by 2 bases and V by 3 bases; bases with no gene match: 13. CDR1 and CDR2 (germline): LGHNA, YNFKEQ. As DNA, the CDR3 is TGTGCCAGCAGCCAGCCGTTATCGCGCGGGGGGGATCAAGAGACCCAGTACTTC. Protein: CASSQPLSRGGDQETQYF.

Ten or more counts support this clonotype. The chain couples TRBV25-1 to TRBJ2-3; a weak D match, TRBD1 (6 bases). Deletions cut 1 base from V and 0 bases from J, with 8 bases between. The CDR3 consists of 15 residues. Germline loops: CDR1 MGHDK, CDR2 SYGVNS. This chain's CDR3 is CASSESTGSTDTQYF. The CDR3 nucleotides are TGTGCCAGCAGTGAATCGACAGGCAGCACAGATACGCAGTATTTT.

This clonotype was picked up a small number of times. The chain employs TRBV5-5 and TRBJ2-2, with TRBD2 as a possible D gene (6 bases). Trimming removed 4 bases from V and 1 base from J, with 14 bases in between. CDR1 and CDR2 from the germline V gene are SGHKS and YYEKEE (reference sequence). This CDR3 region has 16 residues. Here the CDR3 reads CASSPHPGLNTGELFF. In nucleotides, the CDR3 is TGTGCCAGCAGCCCCCATCCGGGACTGAACACCGGGGAGCTGTTTTTT.

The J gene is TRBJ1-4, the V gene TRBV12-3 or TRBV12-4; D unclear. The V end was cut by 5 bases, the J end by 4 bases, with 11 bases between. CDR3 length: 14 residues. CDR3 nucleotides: TGTGCCAGCAGTCTCAGAGGAATTAATGAAAAACTGTTTTTT. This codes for CASSLRGINEKLFF.

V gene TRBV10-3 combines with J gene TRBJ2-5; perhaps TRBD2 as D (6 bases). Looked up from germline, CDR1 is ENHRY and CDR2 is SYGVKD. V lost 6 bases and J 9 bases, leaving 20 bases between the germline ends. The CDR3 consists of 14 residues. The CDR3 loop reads CAIREAGLHGSQYF. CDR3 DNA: TGTGCCATCAGGGAAGCGGGTCTCCACGGGTCCCAGTACTTC.

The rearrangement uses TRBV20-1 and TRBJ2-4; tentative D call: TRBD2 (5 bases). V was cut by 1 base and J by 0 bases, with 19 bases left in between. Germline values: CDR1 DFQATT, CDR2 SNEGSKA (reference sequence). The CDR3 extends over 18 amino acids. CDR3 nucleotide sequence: TGCAGTGCTAGAGGAGGCCGGGCGGGCGTACTAGCCAAAAACATTCAGTACTTC. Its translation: CSARGGRAGVLAKNIQYF.

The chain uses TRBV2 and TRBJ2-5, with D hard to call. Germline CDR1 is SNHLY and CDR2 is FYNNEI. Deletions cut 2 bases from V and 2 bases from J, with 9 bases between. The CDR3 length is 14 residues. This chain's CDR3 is CASSERHRQETQYF. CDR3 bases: TGTGCCAGCAGTGAAAGACACCGTCAAGAGACCCAGTACTTC.

CDR3 in DNA: TGTGCCAGCAGCCGAGAGGCTGCCTACTACGAGCAGTACTTC. Protein product: CASSREAAYYEQYF. The rearrangement uses TRBV7-8 and TRBJ2-7; D is uncertain. Germline loops: CDR1 SGHVS, CDR2 FQNEAQ. V lost 5 bases to trimming and J lost 3 bases, with 14 bases between them. The CDR3 is 14 residues long.

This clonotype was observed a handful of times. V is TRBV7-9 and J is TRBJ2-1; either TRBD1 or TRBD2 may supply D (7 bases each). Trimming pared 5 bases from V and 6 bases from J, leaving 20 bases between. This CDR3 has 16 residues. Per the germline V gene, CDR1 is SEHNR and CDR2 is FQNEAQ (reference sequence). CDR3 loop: CASSTTYTGEGNEQFF. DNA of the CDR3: TGTGCCAGCAGCACAACCTATACAGGGGAGGGCAATGAGCAGTTCTTC.

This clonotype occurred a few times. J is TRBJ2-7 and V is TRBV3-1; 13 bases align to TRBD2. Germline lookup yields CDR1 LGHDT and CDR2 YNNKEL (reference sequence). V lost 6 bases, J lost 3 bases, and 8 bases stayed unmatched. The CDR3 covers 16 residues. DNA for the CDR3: TGTGCCAGCAGGCACACTAGCGGGAGGGGGAGCTACGAGCAGTACTTC. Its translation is CASRHTSGRGSYEQYF.

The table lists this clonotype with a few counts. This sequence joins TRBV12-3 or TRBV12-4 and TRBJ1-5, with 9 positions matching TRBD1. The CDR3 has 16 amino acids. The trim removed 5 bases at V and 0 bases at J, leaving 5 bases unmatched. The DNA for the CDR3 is TGTGCCAGCAGTCCCCGACAGGGGGGTAGCAATCAGCCCCAGCATTTT. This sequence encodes CASSPRQGGSNQPQHF.

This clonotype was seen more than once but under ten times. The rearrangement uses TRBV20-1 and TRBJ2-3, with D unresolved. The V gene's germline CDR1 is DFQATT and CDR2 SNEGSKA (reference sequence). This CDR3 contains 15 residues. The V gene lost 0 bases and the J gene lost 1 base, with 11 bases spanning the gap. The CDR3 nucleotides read TGCAGTGCTAGAGATGCGAGGAGTGGCACAGATACGCAGTATTTT. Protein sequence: CSARDARSGTDTQYF.

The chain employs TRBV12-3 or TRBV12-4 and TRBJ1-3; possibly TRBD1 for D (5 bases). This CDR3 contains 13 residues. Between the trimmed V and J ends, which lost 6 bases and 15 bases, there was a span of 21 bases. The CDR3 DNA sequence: TGTGCCAGCAGCCTCCCAGGGCCGAAGGTACCATATTTT. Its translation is CASSLPGPKVPYF.

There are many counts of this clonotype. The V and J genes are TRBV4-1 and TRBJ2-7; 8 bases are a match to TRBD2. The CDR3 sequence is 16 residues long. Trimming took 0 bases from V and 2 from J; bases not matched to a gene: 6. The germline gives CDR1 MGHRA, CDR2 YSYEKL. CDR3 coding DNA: TGCGCCAGCAGCCAAGAATCGGGGGGGTCCCCCTACGAGCAGTACTTC. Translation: CASSQESGGSPYEQYF.

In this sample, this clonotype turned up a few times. Written as DNA, the CDR3 is TGTGCCAGCAGCCCTTATATGAACACTGAAGCTTTCTTT. The encoded protein is CASSPYMNTEAFF. V is TRBV7-2 and J is TRBJ1-1, with D uncertain. The CDR3 sequence is 13 residues long. Germline V gene lookup returns CDR1 SGHTA and CDR2 FQGNSA. Deletions cut 5 bases from V and 0 bases from J, with 7 bases between.

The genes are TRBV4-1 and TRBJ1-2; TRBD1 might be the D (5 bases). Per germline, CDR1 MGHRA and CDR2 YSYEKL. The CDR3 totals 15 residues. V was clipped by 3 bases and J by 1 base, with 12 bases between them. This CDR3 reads CASSQGPKNNYGYTF. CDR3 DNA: TGCGCCAGCAGCCAGGGACCGAAGAATAACTATGGCTACACCTTC.

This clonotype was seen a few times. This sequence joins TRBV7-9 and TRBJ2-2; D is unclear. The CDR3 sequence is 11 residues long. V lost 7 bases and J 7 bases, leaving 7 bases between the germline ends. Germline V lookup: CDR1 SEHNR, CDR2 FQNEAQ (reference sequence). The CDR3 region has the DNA TGTGCCAGCAACAATTACGGGGAGCTGTTTTTT. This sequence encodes CASNNYGELFF.